A selection of T cell receptor beta chains follows, all from one sample in a study of ipilimumab plus nivolumab after autologous stem cell transplantation. The data were produced by immunoSEQ multiplex PCR, yet TCRdb's version contains in-frame clones alone and is incomplete. The data contain some 45,000 clones, 70% to 90% of them singletons. The sample consisted of PBMCs, taken in a trial of ipilimumab plus nivolumab as post-transplant consolidation. All receptors derive from a male donor with multiple myeloma. The CDR3 runs from the conserved cysteine through the conserved F or W. Each record gives: V gene, D gene, clone size, J gene, CDR3 protein, CDR3 DNA. The D gene is left open where the match is weak. The listing skips clone size in some rows; elsewhere it reads once, few, many or a size class.

>TRBV11-1|.|.|TRBJ1-2
CASSLRELGYTF
TGTGCCAGCAGCTTAAGGGAGCTTGGCTACACCTTC
>TRBV6-1|.|.|TRBJ1-3
CASSVGWSGNTIYF
TGTGCCAGCAGTGTTGGATGGTCTGGAAACACCATATATTTT
>TRBV7-3|TRBD1|.|TRBJ2-7
CASSSGGTGTAYEQYF
TGTGCCAGCAGCTCTGGGGGGACAGGCACCGCGTACGAGCAGTACTTC
>TRBV27|TRBD1|.|TRBJ1-2
CASSDREVHGYTF
TGTGCCAGCAGTGACAGGGAGGTTCATGGCTACACCTTC
>TRBV19|.|.|TRBJ1-2
CASSDRAYGYTF
TGTGCCAGTAGTGACCGGGCCTATGGCTACACCTTC
>TRBV6-5|TRBD1|.|TRBJ1-2
CASSTGAHYGYTF
TGTGCCAGCAGCACAGGGGCCCACTATGGCTACACCTTC
>TRBV27|.|.|TRBJ1-2
CASSLISGFNYGYTF
TGTGCCAGCAGTTTAATCTCGGGGTTTAACTATGGCTACACCTTC
>TRBV11-2|.|.|TRBJ2-2
CASSLLGWSNTGELFF
TGTGCCAGCAGCTTACTGGGGTGGTCGAACACCGGGGAGCTGTTTTTT
>TRBV6-5|TRBD1|once|TRBJ1-3
CASSYSGTGAGNTIYF
TGTGCCAGCAGTTACTCGGGGACAGGGGCCGGAAACACCATATATTTT
>TRBV28|.|.|TRBJ2-3
CASRVGTSTDTQYF
TGTGCCAGCAGGGTGGGAACTAGCACAGATACGCAGTATTTT
>TRBV30|.|.|TRBJ1-6
CAWSAWTERSPLHF
TGTGCCTGGAGTGCCTGGACGGAACGGTCACCCCTCCACTTT
>TRBV4-1|.|.|TRBJ2-3
CASTREAHSPTDTQYF
TGCGCCAGCACCCGCGAGGCTCACTCTCCGACAGATACGCAGTATTTT
>TRBV19|TRBD1|few|TRBJ1-5
CASRPRDSQPQHF
TGTGCCAGTAGACCTCGGGACAGCCAGCCCCAGCATTTT
>TRBV5-1|.|.|TRBJ1-4
CASSSEMGGALNEKLFF
TGCGCCAGCAGCTCCGAAATGGGGGGGGCCCTTAATGAAAAACTGTTTTTT
>TRBV5-6|.|.|TRBJ1-6
CASSLLAPRRSPLHF
TGTGCCAGCAGCTTGTTGGCCCCACGCCGTTCACCCCTCCACTTT
>TRBV5-4|.|.|TRBJ2-5
CASSLAGAGETQYF
TGTGCCAGCAGCTTGGCAGGGGCCGGGGAGACCCAGTACTTC
>TRBV19|TRBD2|.|TRBJ2-7
CASSFLAGNYEQYF
TGTGCCAGTAGTTTCCTAGCGGGGAACTACGAGCAGTACTTC
>TRBV2|.|.|TRBJ2-1
CASSGGGGPLNEQFF
TGTGCCAGCAGCGGAGGGGGGGGACCCCTGAATGAGCAGTTCTTC
>TRBV27|.|.|TRBJ1-4
CASSQRGVATNEKLFF
TGTGCCAGCAGCCAGAGGGGCGTTGCAACTAATGAAAAACTGTTTTTT
>TRBV7-6|.|.|TRBJ2-3
CASCSLGGWEDTQYF
TGTGCCAGCTGTTCCCTTGGGGGTTGGGAAGATACGCAGTATTTT
>TRBV4-1|.|.|TRBJ1-4
CASSQLRVRETVF
TGCGCCAGCAGCCAACTCCGGGTTAGGGAAACTGTTTTT
>TRBV19|TRBD1|.|TRBJ1-1
CASRPTGGGAEAFF
TGTGCCAGTAGGCCGACAGGGGGAGGTGCTGAAGCTTTCTTT
>TRBV19|.|few|TRBJ2-7
CASSIVGREYEQYF
TGTGCCAGTAGTATAGTGGGCAGGGAGTACGAGCAGTACTTC
>TRBV5-4|TRBD1|.|TRBJ1-1
CASSFPGTGGHAEAFF
TGTGCCAGCAGCTTCCCCGGGACAGGGGGCCACGCTGAAGCTTTCTTT
>TRBV9|TRBD1|.|TRBJ1-4
CASSGSGQGAEKLFF
TGTGCCAGCAGCGGGTCGGGACAGGGGGCTGAAAAACTGTTTTTT
>TRBV6-6|.|.|TRBJ1-2
CASSYLSPSNYGYTF
TGTGCCAGCAGTTACTTGAGCCCCTCTAACTATGGCTACACCTTC
>TRBV29-1|.|.|TRBJ2-6
CSVGQSPGANVLTF
TGCAGCGTTGGACAGTCCCCGGGAGCCAACGTCCTGACTTTC
>TRBV5-4|.|.|TRBJ2-3
CASSLGPGGTDTQYF
TGTGCCAGCAGCTTGGGTCCTGGCGGCACAGATACGCAGTATTTT
>TRBV7-2|.|.|TRBJ1-2
CASSLGAGEGGYTF
TGTGCCAGCAGCTTAGGGGCAGGGGAGGGTGGCTACACCTTC
>TRBV21-1|.|.|TRBJ1-5
CASSYRDRGGNKGNQPQHF
TGTGCCAGCAGCTATCGGGACAGGGGGGGGAATAAGGGCAATCAGCCCCAGCATTTT
>TRBV7-2|.|.|TRBJ2-1
CASSLALFNYNEQFF
TGTGCCAGCAGCTTAGCCCTTTTCAACTACAATGAGCAGTTCTTC
>TRBV4-3|.|.|TRBJ1-1
CASSPGGQNTEAFF
TGCGCCAGCTCCCCCGGAGGGCAGAACACTGAAGCTTTCTTT
>TRBV28|.|.|TRBJ2-7
CASSLRHEQYF
TGTGCCAGCAGTTTAAGGCATGAGCAGTACTTC
>TRBV7-2|.|.|TRBJ1-5
CASSLVGGSGQPQHF
TGTGCCAGCAGCTTAGTTGGGGGGTCAGGTCAGCCCCAGCATTTT
>TRBV5-1|.|.|TRBJ1-5
CASSFAGGSNQPQHF
TGCGCCAGCAGCTTCGCCGGGGGAAGCAATCAGCCCCAGCATTTT
>TRBV5-6|.|.|TRBJ2-5
CASSLAAGFQETQYF
TGTGCCAGCAGCCTCGCGGCAGGGTTCCAAGAGACCCAGTACTTC
>TRBV5-1|.|.|TRBJ2-7
CASSKTASYEQYF
TGCGCCAGCAGCAAGACTGCCTCCTACGAGCAGTACTTC
>TRBV18|.|.|TRBJ1-5
CASSPSATRGNQPQHF
TGTGCCAGCTCACCTAGCGCGACTCGGGGCAATCAGCCCCAGCATTTT
>TRBV7-2|.|.|TRBJ1-2
CASSLPSPDGYTF
TGTGCCAGCAGCTTACCGTCTCCGGATGGCTACACCTTC
>TRBV7-9|.|.|TRBJ2-1
CASSPRPQPGAYNEQFF
TGTGCCAGCAGCCCCAGGCCCCAACCTGGGGCCTACAATGAGCAGTTCTTC
>TRBV10-3|.|.|TRBJ1-1
CAISESWGSEAFF
TGTGCCATCAGTGAGTCCTGGGGTTCTGAAGCTTTCTTT
>TRBV2|TRBD1|.|TRBJ2-7
CASRGTATGEQYF
TGTGCCAGCAGGGGGACAGCGACGGGGGAGCAGTACTTC
>TRBV7-3|.|few|TRBJ2-7
CASSPRTGREQYF
TGTGCCAGCAGCCCCCGGACAGGGAGGGAACAGTACTTC
>TRBV7-6|.|.|TRBJ2-6
CASSLQVPGANVLTF
TGTGCCAGCAGCTTACAAGTCCCCGGGGCCAACGTCCTGACTTTC
>TRBV5-5|.|once|TRBJ1-1
CASSLDEGWDTEAFF
TGTGCCAGCAGCTTGGATGAGGGGTGGGACACTGAAGCTTTCTTT
>TRBV5-1|.|.|TRBJ1-1
CASSSRPDYTEAFF
TGCGCCAGCAGCTCACGACCGGACTACACTGAAGCTTTCTTT
>TRBV5-4|TRBD1|once|TRBJ2-7
CASSLGRGGQGERGEQYF
TGTGCCAGCAGCTTGGGGAGAGGTGGGCAGGGGGAAAGGGGCGAGCAGTACTTC
>TRBV28|.|few|TRBJ2-7
CASSFQNYEQYF
TGTGCCAGCAGTTTTCAAAACTACGAGCAGTACTTC
>TRBV2|.|.|TRBJ1-3
CASNRETRGNTIYF
TGTGCCAGTAACCGTGAGACAAGAGGAAACACCATATATTTT
>TRBV28|.|.|TRBJ1-6
CASKSGDSWNNSPLHF
TGTGCCAGCAAGTCGGGGGACTCTTGGAATAATTCACCCCTCCACTTT
>TRBV11-2|.|.|TRBJ1-2
CASSLGPGNYGYTF
TGTGCCAGCAGCTTAGGACCGGGTAACTATGGCTACACCTTC
>TRBV28|TRBD2|.|TRBJ2-2
CASRLSGNGGELFF
TGTGCCAGCAGACTCAGCGGGAACGGCGGGGAGCTGTTTTTT
>TRBV4-1|.|.|TRBJ1-4
CASSQSHATNEKLFF
TGCGCCAGCAGCCAGTCACATGCAACTAATGAAAAACTGTTTTTT
>TRBV7-2|TRBD1|.|TRBJ1-2
CASSTRQGGTPNYGYTF
TGTGCCAGCAGCACACGACAGGGGGGAACGCCTAACTATGGCTACACCTTC